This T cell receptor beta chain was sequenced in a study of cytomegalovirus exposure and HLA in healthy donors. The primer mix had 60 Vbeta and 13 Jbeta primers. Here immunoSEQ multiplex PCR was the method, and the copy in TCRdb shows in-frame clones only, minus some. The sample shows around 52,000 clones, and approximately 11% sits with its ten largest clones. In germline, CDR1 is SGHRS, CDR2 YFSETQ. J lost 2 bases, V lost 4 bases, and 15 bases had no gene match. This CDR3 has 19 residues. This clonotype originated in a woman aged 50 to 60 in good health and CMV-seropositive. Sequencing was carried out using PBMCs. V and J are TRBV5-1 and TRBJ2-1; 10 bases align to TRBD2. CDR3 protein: CASSPQAEPGLAPYNEQFF. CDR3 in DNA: TGCGCCAGCAGCCCCCAGGCGGAGCCGGGACTAGCGCCCTACAATGAGCAGTTCTTC. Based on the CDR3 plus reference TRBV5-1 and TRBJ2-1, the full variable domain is KAGVTQTPRYLIKTRGQQVTLSCSPISGHRSVSWYQQTPGQGLQFLFEYFSETQRNKGNFPGRFSGRQFSNSRSEMNVSTLELGDSALYLCASSPQAEPGLAPYNEQFFGPGTRLTVL.